This T cell receptor beta chain is from a study of T cells in narcolepsy. Background on the study: Enrolled donors included narcolepsy type 1 or type 2 patients and healthy controls.

The protocol was immunoSEQ multiplex PCR, while the TCRdb copy is restricted to in-frame clones and leaves out a portion. The data contain tens of thousands of clones, around 87% of them singletons. Details on this clone: The target antigen is unknown.

V gave up 4 bases and J gave up 0 bases, with 7 bases separating them. Germline V gives CDR1 SGDLS, CDR2 YYNGEE. The CDR3 has 13 residues. Study findings and constraints: No autoreactive T cell clone sequences appeared in some memory CD4+ repertoires. Comparing one patient's CSF and blood CD4+ clonotypes highlighted HCRT- and TRIB2-specific autoreactive clonotypes. Healthy controls reportedly lacked the autoreactive clonotypes serially found in patients' blood.

Sequencing was carried out using CD45RA- memory CD4+ T cells from PBMCs. The clonotype comes from a human donor with narcolepsy. The chain recombines TRBV9 with TRBJ1-1; the D is unclear. The CDR3 region has the DNA TGTGCCAGCAGCAAACATATGAACACTGAAGCTTTCTTT. Amino acids: CASSKHMNTEAFF.